Listed here is a single TCR beta chain. The CDR3 sequence is 22 residues long. Germline loops: CDR1 SGHAT, CDR2 FQNNGV. The V gene end was trimmed by 5 bases and the J gene end by 4 bases; junction bases not matched to a gene: 22. Total RNA, at least 6 micrograms per sample, came from PBMCs. The second PCR ran 7 to 11 cycles with a sample-barcoded 5' primer and J-beta primers. MiXCR, run by TCRdb on the 5' RACE reads, gives a single entry per CDR3 protein. The repertoire consists of some 710,000 distinct CDR3 sequences, with 22% occurring once and the leading ten covering about 22%. This record belongs to a study of blood T cells in healthy people across ages.

This receptor was identified in a man in his sixties or seventies in good health. The chain carries TRBV11-2 and TRBJ2-1; 14 bases align to TRBD2. Sequencing was carried out using blood. The CDR3 spells CASSPLGGQGTSGGSGYNEQFF. The CDR3 bases are TGTGCCAGCAGCCCCCTAGGGGGCCAGGGGACTAGCGGGGGTAGTGGGTACAATGAGCAGTTCTTC.